The 5 T cell receptor beta chains given below trace back to one sample, sequenced in a study of response to subunit inactivated influenza vaccine. MiXCR, run by TCRdb on the RT-PCR reads, gives a single entry per CDR3 protein. The sample lists fewer than 550,000 distinct CDR3 sequences; 25% were seen once. Sequences were derived from CD4+ T cells sorted from PBMCs, sampled roughly 5 days after vaccination. The source of these receptors is a man aged 45-65 years who received an inactivated influenza vaccine.

This clonotype occurred a few times. This chain links TRBV4-1 with TRBJ2-7; D is uncertain. Germline CDR1 is MGHRA and CDR2 is YSYEKL. V lost 4 bases and J lost 2, with 12 bases in between. The CDR3 has 14 amino acids. CDR3 amino acids: CASSPRIWAYEQYF. The DNA for the CDR3 is TGCGCCAGCAGCCCCAGGATCTGGGCCTACGAGCAGTACTTC.

V gene TRBV20-1 combines with J gene TRBJ1-6; D call uncertain. The V and J ends lost 4 bases and 3 bases respectively, with 7 bases between them. The CDR3 consists of 13 residues. From germline, CDR1 is DFQATT and CDR2 SNEGSKA (reference sequence). CDR3 loop: CSAIPNYNSPLHF. CDR3 in DNA: TGCAGTGCTATCCCTAACTATAATTCACCCCTCCACTTT.

CDR3 in DNA: TGTGCCAGCAGTAACTACAGGCGTCAGAAGACCCAGTACTTC. Residues: CASSNYRRQKTQYF. The V gene is TRBV28, the J gene TRBJ2-5, with a tentative D call TRBD1 (5 bases). The CDR3 is 14 amino acids. Trimming removed 5 bases at V and 6 bases at J, with 16 bases between. Germline CDR1 is MDHEN and CDR2 is SYDVKM.

The genes are TRBV5-1 and TRBJ2-2; either TRBD1 or TRBD2 may supply D (5 bases each). Germline lookup yields CDR1 SGHRS and CDR2 YFSETQ. The V gene lost 1 base and the J gene lost 0 bases, with 10 bases spanning the gap. This CDR3 spans 16 amino acids. CDR3: CASSLNGAPNTGELFF. The CDR3 DNA is TGCGCCAGCAGCTTGAACGGGGCCCCGAACACCGGGGAGCTGTTTTTT.

This clonotype was detected once. The chain uses TRBV5-4 and TRBJ1-3, with D possibly TRBD1 on 6 matching bases. The CDR3 sequence is 15 residues long. Looked up from germline, CDR1 is SGHNT and CDR2 is YYREEE (reference sequence). The V end was cut by 4 bases, the J end by 4 bases, with 15 bases between. The CDR3 protein is CASSTKTGGGNTIYF. CDR3 bases: TGTGCCAGCAGCACCAAGACAGGTGGCGGAAACACCATATATTTT.